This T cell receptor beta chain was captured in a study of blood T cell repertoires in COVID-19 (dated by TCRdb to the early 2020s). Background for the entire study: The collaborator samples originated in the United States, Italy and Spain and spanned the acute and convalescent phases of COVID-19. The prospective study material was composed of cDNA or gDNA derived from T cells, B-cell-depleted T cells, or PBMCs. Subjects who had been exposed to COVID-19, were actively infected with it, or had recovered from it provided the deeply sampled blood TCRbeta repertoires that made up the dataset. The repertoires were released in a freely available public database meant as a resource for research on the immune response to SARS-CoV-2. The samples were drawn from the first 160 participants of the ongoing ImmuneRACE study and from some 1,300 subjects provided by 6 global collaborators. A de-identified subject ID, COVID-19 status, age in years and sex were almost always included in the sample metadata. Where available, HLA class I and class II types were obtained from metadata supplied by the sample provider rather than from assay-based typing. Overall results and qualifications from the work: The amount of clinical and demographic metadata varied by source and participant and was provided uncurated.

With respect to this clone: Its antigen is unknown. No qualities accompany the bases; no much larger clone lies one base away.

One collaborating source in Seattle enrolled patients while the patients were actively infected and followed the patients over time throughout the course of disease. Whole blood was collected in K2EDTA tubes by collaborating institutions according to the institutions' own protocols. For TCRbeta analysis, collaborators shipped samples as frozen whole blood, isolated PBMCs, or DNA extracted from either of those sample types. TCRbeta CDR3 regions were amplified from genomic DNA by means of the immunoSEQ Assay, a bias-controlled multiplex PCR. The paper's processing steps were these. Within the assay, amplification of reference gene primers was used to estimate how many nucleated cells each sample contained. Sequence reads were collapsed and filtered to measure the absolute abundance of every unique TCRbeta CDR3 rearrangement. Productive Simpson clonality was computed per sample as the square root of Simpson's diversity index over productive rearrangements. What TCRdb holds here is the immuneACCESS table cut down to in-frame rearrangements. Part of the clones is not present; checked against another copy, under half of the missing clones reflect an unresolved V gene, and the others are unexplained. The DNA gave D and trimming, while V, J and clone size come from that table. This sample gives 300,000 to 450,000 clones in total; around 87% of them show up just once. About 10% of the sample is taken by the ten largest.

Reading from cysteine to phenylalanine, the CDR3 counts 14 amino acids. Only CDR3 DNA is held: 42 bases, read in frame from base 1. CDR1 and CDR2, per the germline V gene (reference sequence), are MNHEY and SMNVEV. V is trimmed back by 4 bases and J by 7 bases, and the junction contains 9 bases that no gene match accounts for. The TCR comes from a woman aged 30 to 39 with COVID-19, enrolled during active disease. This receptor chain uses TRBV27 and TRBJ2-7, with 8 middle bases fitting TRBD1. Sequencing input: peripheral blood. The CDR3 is CASSSWQGALEQYF. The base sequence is TGTGCCAGCAGTTCCTGGCAGGGGGCGTTGGAGCAGTACTTC.